The clone carrying this TCR beta chain was seen at least ten times. This specimen belongs to a study of spatial heterogeneity in lung cancer. The length of the CDR3 is 11 residues. V gave up 8 bases and J gave up 8 bases, with 10 bases separating them. TCRdb re-called the 5' RACE reads through MiXCR, storing one row per CDR3 protein. The sample consists of more than 45,000 distinct CDR3 sequences, 5.3% of them appearing once. The time point here: sample taken at primary tumor resection. The clonotype originates from a male donor with early-stage non-small cell lung cancer. The chain is built from TRBV12-3 or TRBV12-4 and TRBJ2-1, with TRBD1 as a possible D gene (5 bases). Sample: PBMCs, taken at surgery. The CDR3 is CASAIGDEQFF. As DNA, the CDR3 is TGTGCCAGCGCCATAGGGGATGAGCAGTTCTTC.